This entry concerns a single T cell receptor (beta chain). Its antigen is unidentified. The 5'RACE template-switching step produced TCR cDNA and added a universal primer site and UMIs. TCRdb re-derived calls from the 5' RACE reads in MiXCR, one entry per CDR3 protein. The table includes 300,000 to 400,000 distinct CDR3 sequences, roughly 8.7% detected once. The data were taken from a study of T cells after yellow fever vaccination. Study observations and caveats: Post-booster reappearance was seen for most primary-vaccination clones (96% CD4, about 90% CD8). The presence of abundant clonotypes contaminating from the bulk population was possible in FACS-sorted repertoires.

Sequenced here: PBMCs, sampled on the day of the first yellow fever vaccination. The receptor's source is a man younger than 35 who received the YFV17D yellow fever vaccine.

The CDR3 region is CASSLTAGDEQYV. The CDR3 DNA follows: TGTGCCAGCAGCTTAACCGCCGGGGATGAGCAGTACGTC. The chain links TRBV5-5 to TRBJ2-7, with a weak D call TRBD2 (5 bases). The germline gives CDR1 SGHKS, CDR2 YYEKEE (reference sequence). V lost 2 bases, J lost 7 bases, and 13 bases lay in between. The CDR3 contains 13 residues.